This T cell receptor beta chain originates from a study of PD-1 blockade in classical Hodgkin lymphoma. Study summary: Patients were dosed intravenously with nivolumab at 3 mg/kg every 2 weeks. General study points: Healthy donors reportedly exceeded newly diagnosed patients in baseline TCR diversity. Complete responders' diversity at baseline resembled that of newly diagnosed patients.

V shed 3 bases and J shed 4 bases, with 5 bases lying between them. The germline V gene has CDR1 SGDLS and CDR2 YYNGEE. This CDR3 comprises 13 residues. Some clones are missing from TCRdb's copy, which holds only in-frame ones; the method was immunoSEQ multiplex PCR. The sample lists about 26,000 clones, 85% to 90% occurring once. With regard to this clone: Its antigen remains unidentified.

All patients relapsed after autologous stem cell transplantation, and brentuximab vedotin exposure varied. Classification of best responses gave complete response, partial response or progressive disease. This TCR was recovered from a human donor with classical Hodgkin lymphoma. The chain employs TRBV9 and TRBJ1-6; D ambiguous. The sequencing here drew on peripheral blood mononuclear cells (PBMCs), taken at baseline. The CDR3 sequence is CASSDRYNSPLHF. The DNA of the CDR3 is TGTGCCAGCAGCGATAGATATAATTCACCCCTCCACTTT.